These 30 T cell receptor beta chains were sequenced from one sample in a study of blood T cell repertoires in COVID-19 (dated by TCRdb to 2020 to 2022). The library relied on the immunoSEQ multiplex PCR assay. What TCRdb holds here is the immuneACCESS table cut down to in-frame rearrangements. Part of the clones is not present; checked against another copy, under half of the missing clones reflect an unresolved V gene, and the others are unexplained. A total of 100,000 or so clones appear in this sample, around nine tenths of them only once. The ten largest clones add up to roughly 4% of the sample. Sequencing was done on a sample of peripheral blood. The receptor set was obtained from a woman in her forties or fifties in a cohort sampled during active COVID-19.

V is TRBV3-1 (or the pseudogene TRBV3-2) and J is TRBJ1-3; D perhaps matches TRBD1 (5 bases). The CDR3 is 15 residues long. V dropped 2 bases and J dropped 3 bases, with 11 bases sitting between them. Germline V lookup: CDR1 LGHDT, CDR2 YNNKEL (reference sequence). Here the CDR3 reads CASSQPQGDGNTIYF. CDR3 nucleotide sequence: TGTGCCAGCAGCCAACCCCAGGGTGATGGAAACACCATATATTTT.

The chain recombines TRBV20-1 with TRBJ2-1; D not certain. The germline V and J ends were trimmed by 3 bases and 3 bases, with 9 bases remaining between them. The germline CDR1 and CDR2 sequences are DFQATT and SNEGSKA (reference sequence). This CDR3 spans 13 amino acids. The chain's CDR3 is CSASPRLYNEQFF. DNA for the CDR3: TGCAGTGCTAGTCCCCGTCTCTACAATGAGCAGTTCTTC.

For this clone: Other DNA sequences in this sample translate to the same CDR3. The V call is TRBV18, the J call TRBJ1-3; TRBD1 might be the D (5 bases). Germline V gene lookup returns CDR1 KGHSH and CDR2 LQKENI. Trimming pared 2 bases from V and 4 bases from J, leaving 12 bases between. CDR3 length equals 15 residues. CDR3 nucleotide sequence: TGTGCCAGCTCACCAGGGCAGGGAAGCGGAAACACCATATATTTT. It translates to CASSPGQGSGNTIYF.

The CDR3 DNA sequence: TGTGCCAGCACAAGGGACAGATTAAACACTGAAGCTTTCTTT. As protein: CASTRDRLNTEAFF. The genes are TRBV9 and TRBJ1-1; TRBD1 agrees at 7 bases. In germline, CDR1 is SGDLS, CDR2 YYNGEE. V shed 6 bases and J 2 bases; nucleotides not matched to a gene: 7. The CDR3 length is 14 residues.

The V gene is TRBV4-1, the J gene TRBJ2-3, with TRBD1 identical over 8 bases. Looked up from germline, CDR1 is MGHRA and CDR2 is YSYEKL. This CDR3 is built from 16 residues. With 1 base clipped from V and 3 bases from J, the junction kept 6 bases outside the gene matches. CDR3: CASSQARQGLTDTQYF. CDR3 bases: TGCGCCAGCAGCCAAGCTAGACAGGGGCTAACAGATACGCAGTATTTT.

The CDR3 nucleotides read TGTGCCATCAGTGACCGGGACAGGGGGGAAGAGCAGTACTTC. Translated, it gives CAISDRDRGEEQYF. This chain connects TRBV10-3 to TRBJ2-7; 11 bases match TRBD1. This CDR3 has 14 amino acids. The ends lost 3 bases at V and 7 bases at J; junction bases unmatched: 5. Per germline, CDR1 ENHRY and CDR2 SYGVKD.

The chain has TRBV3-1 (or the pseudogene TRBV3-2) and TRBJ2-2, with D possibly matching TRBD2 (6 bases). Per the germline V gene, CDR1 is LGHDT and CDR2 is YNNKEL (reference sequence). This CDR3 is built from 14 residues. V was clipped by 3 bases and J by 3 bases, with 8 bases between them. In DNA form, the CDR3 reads TGTGCCAGCAGCCACGGGGACTACACCGGGGAGCTGTTTTTT. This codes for CASSHGDYTGELFF.

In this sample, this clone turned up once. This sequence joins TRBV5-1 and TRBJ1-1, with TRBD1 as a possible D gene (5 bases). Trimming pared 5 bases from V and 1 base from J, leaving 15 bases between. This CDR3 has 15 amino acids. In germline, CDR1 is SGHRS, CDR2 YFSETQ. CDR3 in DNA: TGCGCCAGCAGTTTCCAATTAGGGGAGAACACTGAAGCTTTCTTT. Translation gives CASSFQLGENTEAFF.

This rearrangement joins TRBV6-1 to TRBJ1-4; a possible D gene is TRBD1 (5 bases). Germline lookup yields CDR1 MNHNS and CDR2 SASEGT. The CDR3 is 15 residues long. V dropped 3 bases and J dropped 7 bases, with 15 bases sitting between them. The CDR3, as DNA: TGTGCCAGCAGTGAGGAGGGGCGACCCTTTGAAAAACTGTTTTTT. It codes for CASSEEGRPFEKLFF.

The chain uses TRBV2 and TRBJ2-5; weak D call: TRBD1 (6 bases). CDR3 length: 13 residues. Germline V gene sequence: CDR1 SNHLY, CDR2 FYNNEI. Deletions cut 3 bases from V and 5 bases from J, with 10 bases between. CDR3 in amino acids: CASSENRDETQYF. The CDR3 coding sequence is TGTGCCAGCAGTGAGAACAGGGACGAGACCCAGTACTTC.

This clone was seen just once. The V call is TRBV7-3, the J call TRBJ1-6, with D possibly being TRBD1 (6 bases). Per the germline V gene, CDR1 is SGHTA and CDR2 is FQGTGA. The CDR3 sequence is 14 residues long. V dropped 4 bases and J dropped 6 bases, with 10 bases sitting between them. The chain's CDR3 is CASSSGVPNSPLHF. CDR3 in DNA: TGTGCCAGCAGCTCAGGGGTCCCTAATTCACCCCTCCACTTT.

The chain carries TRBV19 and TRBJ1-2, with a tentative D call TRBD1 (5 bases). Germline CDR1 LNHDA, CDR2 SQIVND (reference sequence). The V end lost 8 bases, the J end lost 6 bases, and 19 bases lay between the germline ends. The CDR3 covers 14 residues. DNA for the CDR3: TGTGCCAGTTCGTACATCGGGGGAGGCGATGGCTACACCTTC. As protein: CASSYIGGGDGYTF.

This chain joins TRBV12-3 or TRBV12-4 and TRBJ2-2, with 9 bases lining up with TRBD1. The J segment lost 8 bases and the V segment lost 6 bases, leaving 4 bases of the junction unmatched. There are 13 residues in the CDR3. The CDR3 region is CASRGTGSGELFF. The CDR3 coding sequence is TGTGCCAGCAGGGGGACAGGGTCAGGGGAGCTGTTTTTT.

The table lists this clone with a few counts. Here the CDR3 DNA reads TGTGCCACCCGTAAGGGACAGGGCTCCTACGAGCAGTACTTC. Encoded protein: CATRKGQGSYEQYF. The rearrangement links TRBV27 to TRBJ2-7, with 9 nucleotides matching TRBD1. Germline CDR1 is MNHEY and CDR2 is SMNVEV (reference sequence). The CDR3 consists of 14 residues. V gave up 10 bases and J gave up 0 bases; unmatched junction bases: 7.

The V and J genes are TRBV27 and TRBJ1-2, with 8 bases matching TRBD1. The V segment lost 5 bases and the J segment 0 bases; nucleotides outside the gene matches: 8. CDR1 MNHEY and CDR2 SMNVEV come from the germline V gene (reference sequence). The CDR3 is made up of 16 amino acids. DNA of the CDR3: TGTGCCAGCAGTCCCAATGGGGACAGGACTAACTATGGCTACACCTTC. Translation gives CASSPNGDRTNYGYTF.

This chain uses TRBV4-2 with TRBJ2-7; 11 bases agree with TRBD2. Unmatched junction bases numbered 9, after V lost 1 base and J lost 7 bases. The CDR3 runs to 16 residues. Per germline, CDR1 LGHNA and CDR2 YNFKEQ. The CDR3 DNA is TGTGCCAGCAGCCAAGCAGTAGCGGGAGGGCCGCGGGAGCAGTACTTC. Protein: CASSQAVAGGPREQYF.

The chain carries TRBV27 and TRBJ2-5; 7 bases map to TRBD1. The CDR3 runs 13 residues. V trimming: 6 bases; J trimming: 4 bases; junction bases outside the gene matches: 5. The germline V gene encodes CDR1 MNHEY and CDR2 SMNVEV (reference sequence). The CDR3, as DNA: TGTGCCAGCAGCCTTAACAGGGGAGAGACCCAGTACTTC. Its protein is CASSLNRGETQYF.

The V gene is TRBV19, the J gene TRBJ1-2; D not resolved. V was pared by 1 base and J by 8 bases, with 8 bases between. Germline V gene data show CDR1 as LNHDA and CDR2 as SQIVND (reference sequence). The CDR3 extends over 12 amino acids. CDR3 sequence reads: CASSIAGLGYTF. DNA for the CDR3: TGTGCCAGTAGTATAGCGGGTCTGGGCTACACCTTC.

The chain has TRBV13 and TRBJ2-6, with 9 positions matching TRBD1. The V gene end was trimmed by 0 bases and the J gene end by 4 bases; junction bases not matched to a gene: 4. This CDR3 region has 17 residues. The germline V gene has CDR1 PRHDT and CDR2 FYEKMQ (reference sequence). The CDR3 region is CASSLGQGAPGANVLTF. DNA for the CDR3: TGTGCCAGCAGCTTAGGACAGGGGGCGCCGGGGGCCAACGTCCTGACTTTC.

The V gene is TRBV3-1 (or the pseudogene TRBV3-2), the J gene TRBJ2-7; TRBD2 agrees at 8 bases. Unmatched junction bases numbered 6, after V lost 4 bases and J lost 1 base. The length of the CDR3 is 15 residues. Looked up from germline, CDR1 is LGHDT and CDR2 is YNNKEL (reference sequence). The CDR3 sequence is CASSLRASGSYEQYF. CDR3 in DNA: TGTGCCAGCAGCCTGAGGGCTAGCGGGTCCTACGAGCAGTACTTC.

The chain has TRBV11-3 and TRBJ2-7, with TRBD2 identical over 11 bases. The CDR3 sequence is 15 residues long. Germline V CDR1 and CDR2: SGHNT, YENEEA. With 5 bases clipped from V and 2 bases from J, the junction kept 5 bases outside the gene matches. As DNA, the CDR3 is TGTGCCAGCAGCCCGGGACTAGCGGCCCCCTACGAGCAGTACTTC. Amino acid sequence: CASSPGLAAPYEQYF.

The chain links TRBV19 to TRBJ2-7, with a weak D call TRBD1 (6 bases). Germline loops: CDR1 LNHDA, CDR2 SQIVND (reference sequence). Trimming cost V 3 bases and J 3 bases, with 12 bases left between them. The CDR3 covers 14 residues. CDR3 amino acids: CASSIGTLYYEQYF. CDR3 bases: TGTGCCAGTAGTATTGGGACATTGTACTACGAGCAGTACTTC.

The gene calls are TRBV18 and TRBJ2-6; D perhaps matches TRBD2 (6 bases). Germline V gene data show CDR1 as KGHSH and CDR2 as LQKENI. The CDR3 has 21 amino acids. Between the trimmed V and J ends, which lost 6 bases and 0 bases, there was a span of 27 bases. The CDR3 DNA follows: TGTGCCAGCTCGATAATCGTAGGCGGGGCCACTCGAAGCTCTGGGGCCAACGTCCTGACTTTC. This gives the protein CASSIIVGGATRSSGANVLTF.

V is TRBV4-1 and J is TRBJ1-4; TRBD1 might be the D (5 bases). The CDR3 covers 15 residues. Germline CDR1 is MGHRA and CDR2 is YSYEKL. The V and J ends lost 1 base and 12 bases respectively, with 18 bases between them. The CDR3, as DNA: TGCGCCAGCAGCCAAGCCCACTCCACCGGGACTGAACTGTTTTTT. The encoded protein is CASSQAHSTGTELFF.

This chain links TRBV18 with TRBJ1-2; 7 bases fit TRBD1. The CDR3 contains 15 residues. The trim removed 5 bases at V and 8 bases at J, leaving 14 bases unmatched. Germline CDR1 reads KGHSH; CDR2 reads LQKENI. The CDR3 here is CASSARRGTGDGYTF. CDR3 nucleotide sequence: TGTGCCAGCTCAGCCCGGAGGGGAACAGGGGACGGCTACACCTTC.

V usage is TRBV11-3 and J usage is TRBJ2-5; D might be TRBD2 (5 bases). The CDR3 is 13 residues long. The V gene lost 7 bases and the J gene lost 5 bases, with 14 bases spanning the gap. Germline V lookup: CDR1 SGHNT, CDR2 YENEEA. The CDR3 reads CASNARERETQYF. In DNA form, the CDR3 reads TGTGCCAGCAACGCTAGGGAGAGGGAGACCCAGTACTTC. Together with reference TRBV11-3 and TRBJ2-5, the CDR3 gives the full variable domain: EAGVVQSPRYKIIEKKQPVAFWCNPISGHNTLYWYLQNLGQGPELLIRYENEEAVDDSQLPKDRFSAERLKGVDSTLKIQPAELGDSAVYLCASNARERETQYFGPGTRLLVL.

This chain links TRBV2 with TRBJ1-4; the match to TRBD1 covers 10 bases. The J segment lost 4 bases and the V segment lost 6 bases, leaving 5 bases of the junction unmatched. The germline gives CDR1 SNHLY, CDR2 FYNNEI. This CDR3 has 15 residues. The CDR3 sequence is CASRLRTGGNEKLFF. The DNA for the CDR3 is TGTGCCAGCAGACTACGGACAGGGGGTAATGAAAAACTGTTTTTT.

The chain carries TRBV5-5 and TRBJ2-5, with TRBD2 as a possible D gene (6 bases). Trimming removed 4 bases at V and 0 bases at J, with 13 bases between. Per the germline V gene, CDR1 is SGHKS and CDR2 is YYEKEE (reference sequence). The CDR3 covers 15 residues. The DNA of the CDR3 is TGTGCCAGCAGCACGGGGGTGGCAGACCAAGAGACCCAGTACTTC. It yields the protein CASSTGVADQETQYF.

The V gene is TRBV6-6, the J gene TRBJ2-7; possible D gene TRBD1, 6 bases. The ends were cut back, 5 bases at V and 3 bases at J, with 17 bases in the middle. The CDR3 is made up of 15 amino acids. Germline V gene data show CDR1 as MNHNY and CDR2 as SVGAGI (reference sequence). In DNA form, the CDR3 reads TGTGCCAGCAGTAAACATACAGGGACAAACTACGAGCAGTACTTC. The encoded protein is CASSKHTGTNYEQYF.

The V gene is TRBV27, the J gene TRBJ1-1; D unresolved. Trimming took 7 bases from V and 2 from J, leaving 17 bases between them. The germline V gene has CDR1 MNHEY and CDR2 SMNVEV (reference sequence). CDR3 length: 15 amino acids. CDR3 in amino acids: CASMRWEAPNTEAFF. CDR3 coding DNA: TGTGCCAGCATGCGATGGGAGGCCCCCAACACTGAAGCTTTCTTT.